This entry lists 8 T cell receptor beta chains sequenced from one sample in a study of multiple sclerosis patients with progressive multifocal leukoencephalopathy. Clones were read by immunoSEQ multiplex PCR, and TCRdb kept only the in-frame ones, dropping some. The repertoire holds approximately 27,000 clones, with more than 80% as singletons. The time point: time of PML onset. Specimen: PBMCs, collected from a patient treated with natalizumab. The receptors shown here come from a woman in her twenties or thirties with progressive multifocal leukoencephalopathy.

The V and J genes are TRBV5-8 and TRBJ2-5; D is possibly TRBD2 (5 bases). Germline V lookup: CDR1 SGHTS, CDR2 YDEGEE. V lost 1 base and J lost 5, with 12 bases in between. The CDR3 consists of 14 residues. Here the CDR3 DNA reads TGTGCCAGCAGCTTGAGCGCTAGCTGGGAGACCCAGTACTTC. It codes for CASSLSASWETQYF.

The chain combines TRBV30 with TRBJ2-3; possibly TRBD1 or TRBD2 for D (5 bases each). V was trimmed by 2 bases and J by 0 bases, leaving 6 bases between them. Germline V CDR1 and CDR2: GTSNPN, SVGIG (reference sequence). The CDR3 is made up of 13 amino acids. The CDR3, as DNA: TGTGCCTGGAGTCGGGACAGCACAGATACGCAGTATTTT. This gives the protein CAWSRDSTDTQYF.

The J gene is TRBJ2-6, the V gene TRBV9; D is possibly TRBD1 or TRBD2 (5 bases each). In germline, CDR1 is SGDLS, CDR2 YYNGEE. Trimming shortened V by 0 bases and J by 8 bases, and 9 bases separated the two germline ends. This CDR3 is 14 amino acids long. The CDR3 coding sequence is TGTGCCAGCAGCGTAGAGGGGACCCCCAACGTCCTGACTTTC. Its translation: CASSVEGTPNVLTF.

The rearrangement uses TRBV18 and TRBJ2-7, with 10 bases fitting TRBD1. The germline CDR1 and CDR2 sequences are KGHSH and LQKENI. CDR3 length equals 17 residues. The junction had 9 bases not matched to a gene; V was cut back by 3 bases and J by 1 base. CDR3 amino acids: CASSPRTGTGVSYEQYF. CDR3 bases: TGTGCCAGCTCACCCCGGACCGGGACAGGGGTGTCCTACGAGCAGTACTTC.

The V call is TRBV6-5, the J call TRBJ2-2, with D uncertain. The V end was cut by 2 bases, the J end by 2 bases, with 6 bases between. This CDR3 region has 14 residues. CDR1 is MNHEY and CDR2 is SVGAGI in the germline V gene. The CDR3 nucleotides read TGTGCCAGCAGTTACGCGGAAAACACCGGGGAGCTGTTTTTT. Encoded protein: CASSYAENTGELFF.

The rearrangement joins TRBV6-6 to TRBJ2-5; TRBD2 aligns across 8 bases. The CDR3 sequence is 14 residues long. CDR1 is MNHNY and CDR2 is SVGAGI in the germline V gene (reference sequence). V lost 6 bases and J lost 6; bases outside the gene matches: 9. CDR3: CASRNGGGAKTQYF. The CDR3 DNA is TGTGCCAGCAGGAACGGGGGGGGCGCGAAGACCCAGTACTTC.

The rearrangement joins TRBV5-1 to TRBJ2-7; D is undetermined. Germline CDR1 is SGHRS and CDR2 is YFSETQ. The CDR3 is 12 amino acids. The germline V and J ends were trimmed by 1 base and 6 bases, with 8 bases remaining between them. The CDR3 coding sequence is TGCGCCAGCAGCTTGCACGCTACCGAGCAGTACTTC. Amino acids: CASSLHATEQYF.

The chain combines TRBV19 with TRBJ1-1, with 8 bases matching TRBD1. With V trimmed by 2 bases and J by 4 bases, 6 bases remained unmatched. The CDR3 runs 15 residues. The germline CDR1 and CDR2 sequences are LNHDA and SQIVND (reference sequence). CDR3 bases: TGTGCCAGTAGTATACAGGGGGCGCGGAGCACTGAAGCTTTCTTT. Amino acids: CASSIQGARSTEAFF. The entire variable domain, with the rest obtained from reference TRBV19 and TRBJ1-1, is as follows: DGGITQSPKYLFRKEGQNVTLSCEQNLNHDAMYWYRQDPGQGLRLIYYSQIVNDFQKGDIAEGYSVSREKKESFPLTVTSAQKNPTAFYLCASSIQGARSTEAFFGQGTRLTVV.